This T cell receptor (beta chain) was sequenced during a study of technical replicates of blood from a few donors (dated by TCRdb to between 2016 and 2019). On this clone itself: No cognate antigen has been identified for it. There are no base qualities to consult, and no much larger clone falls within one base.

V is trimmed back by 5 bases and J by 5 bases, and the junction contains 7 bases that no gene match accounts for. CDR1 is given as SGHTA and CDR2 as FQGNSA, both from the germline V gene. The CDR3 has 15 amino acids, counting the end cysteine and phenylalanine. The CDR3 DNA has 45 bases and is translated from base 1. Library prep was done by the immunoSEQ multiplex PCR assay. The clones in this table, taken by TCRdb from immuneACCESS, are in-frame only. Not every clone is retained; where verified, under half of the shortfall comes from an unresolved V gene, and the cause of the rest is unknown. The sample data list around 60,000 clones, and around 93% of these were observed just once. The biggest ten clones account for about 4.6% of the sample.

The sample comprised PBMCs. This TCR derives from a human donor in good health. Some clones in this sample may be carry-over from other donors' samples. The chain joins TRBV7-2 to TRBJ1-5; TRBD1 lines up with 9 middle nucleotides. The sequenced DNA: TGTGCCAGCAGCAGGGGACAGGGCGGGCATCAGCCCCAGCATTTT. It encodes CASSRGQGGHQPQHF.